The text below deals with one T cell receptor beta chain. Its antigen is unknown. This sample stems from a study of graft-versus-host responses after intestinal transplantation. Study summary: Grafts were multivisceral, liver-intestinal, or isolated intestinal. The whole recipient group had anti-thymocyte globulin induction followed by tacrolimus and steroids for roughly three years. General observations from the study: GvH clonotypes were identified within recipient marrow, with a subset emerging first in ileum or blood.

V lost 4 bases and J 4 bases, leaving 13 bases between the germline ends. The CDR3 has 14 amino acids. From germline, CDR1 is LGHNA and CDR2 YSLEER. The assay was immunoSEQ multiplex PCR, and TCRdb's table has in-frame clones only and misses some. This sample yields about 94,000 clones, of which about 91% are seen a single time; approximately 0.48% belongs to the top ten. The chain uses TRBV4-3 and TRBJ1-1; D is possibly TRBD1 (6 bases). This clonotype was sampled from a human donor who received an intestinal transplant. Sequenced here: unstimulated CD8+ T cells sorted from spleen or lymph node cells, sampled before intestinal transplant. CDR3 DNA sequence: TGCGCCAGCAGCCTACAGGGTTTTGGCACTGAAGCTTTCTTT. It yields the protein CASSLQGFGTEAFF.